This T cell receptor beta chain was identified in a study of OX40 agonist ivuxolimab in advanced cancers. Study overall: Earlier treatment with anti-PD-1, anti-PD-L1 or anti-CTLA-4 was permitted, and less than 50% had received some.

Findings of the study overall: Low normalized T-cell clonal expansion also characterized some of the nonresponders.

No patient had autoimmune disease or received systemic immunosuppression. CDR1 SGHTA and CDR2 FQGNSA come from the germline V gene. This CDR3 contains 15 residues. About this clone itself: Its target is not known.

Produced via immunoSEQ multiplex PCR; TCRdb's table is partial and in-frame only. The data contain about 47,000 clones, 65% to 90% of them singletons. V and J are TRBV7-2 and TRBJ2-5, with TRBD2 matching over 9 bases. The DNA end is a closer match to TRBJ2-7, so the J assignment may be wrong. This sample comprised CD4+ or CD8+ T cells sorted from blood, obtained in a trial of the OX40 agonist ivuxolimab. The TCR was taken from an adult with an advanced solid tumor such as melanoma, head and neck, liver or kidney cancer. CDR3 sequence reads: CASSLVAGEGYEQYF. CDR3 nucleotide sequence: TGTGCCAGCAGCTTAGTAGCGGGAGAGGGGTACGAGCAGTACTTC.